This T cell receptor (beta chain) originates from a study of molecular identifiers for immune sequencing clone quantification. The germline gives CDR1 KGHSH, CDR2 LQKENI. The CDR3 has 15 amino acids. The germline V and J ends were trimmed by 3 bases and 0 bases, with 11 bases remaining between them. TCRdb recomputed calls from the PCR reads with MiXCR, one row per CDR3 protein. The sample records around 40,000 distinct CDR3 sequences, approximately 19% being singletons. This sequence was found in a human donor in good health. Some libraries in this study had Jurkat cell RNA spiked in. The gene calls are TRBV18 and TRBJ1-2; D ambiguous. Material: naive CD8+ T cells from blood, with Jurkat cell RNA spiked in. Subset meaning: FACS-sorted CD8+CD4-CCR7+CD45RA+ naive T cells. In DNA, the CDR3 is TGTGCCAGCTCACCCTTGACCGGAGCTAACTATGGCTACACCTTC. Encoded protein: CASSPLTGANYGYTF.